The 12 T cell receptor beta chains listed next were all sequenced from one sample in a study of PD-1 blockade in classical Hodgkin lymphoma. Every patient had relapsed following autologous stem cell transplantation, and cohorts differed in brentuximab vedotin exposure. Data came from immunoSEQ multiplex PCR; TCRdb stores just in-frame clones and leaves some out. The repertoire holds more than 90,000 clones, around 81% seen once, with roughly 16% in the top ten. Sequenced material: peripheral blood mononuclear cells (PBMCs), taken before the second cycle of nivolumab. The source is a human donor with classical Hodgkin lymphoma.

The V call is TRBV15, the J call TRBJ2-7, with 14 nucleotides matching TRBD2. From germline, CDR1 is LNHNV and CDR2 YYDKDF (reference sequence). CDR3 size: 17 residues. The V gene end was trimmed by 2 bases and the J gene end by 3 bases; junction bases not matched to a gene: 6. CDR3 nucleotide sequence: TGTGCCACCAGCAGAACCACCGGGACTAGCGGGAGCTACGAGCAGTACTTC. Protein: CATSRTTGTSGSYEQYF.

V is TRBV7-9 and J is TRBJ2-1; 9 positions agree with TRBD2. The CDR3 is made up of 14 amino acids. Germline CDR1 reads SEHNR; CDR2 reads FQNEAQ (reference sequence). J was trimmed by 10 bases and V by 1 base; bases with no gene match: 5. CDR3 DNA sequence: TGTGCCAGCAGCTTAGGACTAGCGGATATGGAGCAGTTCTTC. This gives the protein CASSLGLADMEQFF.

The chain couples TRBV7-2 to TRBJ2-2; D uncertain. V dropped 5 bases and J dropped 7 bases, with 11 bases sitting between them. This CDR3 contains 13 residues. Germline CDR1 SGHTA, CDR2 FQGNSA. The DNA of the CDR3 is TGTGCCAGCAGCCCCTCTAACGTCGGGGAGCTGTTTTTT. It translates to CASSPSNVGELFF.

The table lists this clone with a few counts. The chain combines TRBV5-6 with TRBJ1-4; the match to TRBD1 covers 8 bases. The ends lost 5 bases at V and 8 bases at J; junction bases unmatched: 11. The length of the CDR3 is 15 residues. The germline CDR1 and CDR2 sequences are SGHDT and YYEEEE. The CDR3 nucleotides are TGTGCCAGCAGGACCGCAGGGGGCGCCGGGGAAAAACTGTTTTTT. Encoded protein: CASRTAGGAGEKLFF.

This clone was counted once. Other DNA sequences of this sample code for an identical CDR3. The chain employs TRBV2 and TRBJ2-1, with 8 bases lining up with TRBD1. CDR3 length equals 15 residues. With 2 bases clipped from V and 0 bases from J, the junction kept 0 bases outside the gene matches. The germline CDR1 and CDR2 sequences are SNHLY and FYNNEI. CDR3 in amino acids: CASSEQGASYNEQFF. The CDR3 nucleotides read TGTGCCAGCAGTGAACAGGGGGCCTCCTACAATGAGCAGTTCTTC.

V and J are TRBV30 and TRBJ2-4; D perhaps matches TRBD1 (5 bases). This CDR3 has 19 residues. V dropped 0 bases and J dropped 2 bases, with 23 bases sitting between them. CDR1 and CDR2 (germline): GTSNPN, SVGIG (reference sequence). DNA for the CDR3: TGTGCCTGGAGTGTACCCCAAACCCAAGGGGTAATATCCAAAAACATTCAGTACTTC. Amino acids: CAWSVPQTQGVISKNIQYF.

Only a few counts were recorded for this clone. The V gene is TRBV27, the J gene TRBJ2-5; no firm D call. V was pared by 0 bases and J by 7 bases, with 15 bases between. Germline V gene lookup returns CDR1 MNHEY and CDR2 SMNVEV (reference sequence). The CDR3 is 15 amino acids. The CDR3 DNA follows: TGTGCCAGCAGTTTATCGAAATTAGCTTATCGGACCCAGTACTTC. The encoded protein is CASSLSKLAYRTQYF.

The chain employs TRBV7-7 and TRBJ2-2, with no clear D. Trimming took off 1 base at V and 5 bases at J, with 8 bases between the two ends. Germline values: CDR1 SSHAT, CDR2 FNYEAQ (reference sequence). The CDR3 has 14 residues. The CDR3 DNA reads TGTGCCAGCAGCTTAGTCGCCGGTACCGGGGAGCTGTTTTTT. The encoded protein is CASSLVAGTGELFF.

The CDR3 spells CASSSTGTLTYEQYF. CDR3 nucleotides: TGCGCCAGCAGCAGCACCGGGACTTTAACCTACGAGCAGTACTTC. This chain uses TRBV5-1 with TRBJ2-7; TRBD2 is a possible D gene (6 bases). V was clipped by 4 bases and J by 2 bases, with 16 bases between them. From germline, CDR1 is SGHRS and CDR2 YFSETQ. The CDR3 loop spans 15 amino acids.

V and J are TRBV10-3 and TRBJ2-1; TRBD2 aligns across 9 bases. The CDR3 is made up of 14 amino acids. J was trimmed by 8 bases and V by 7 bases; bases with no gene match: 9. Germline V CDR1 and CDR2: ENHRY, SYGVKD. The CDR3, as DNA: TGTGCCATCACCAGGACTAGCGCCATCCATGAGCAGTTCTTC. Residues: CAITRTSAIHEQFF.

This chain links TRBV21-1 with TRBJ2-7; the D call TRBD1 from the table was never checked on the DNA. TRBV21-1 is noted as a pseudogene. CDR3 length: 15 amino acids. CDR3 in DNA: TGTGCCAGCAGCAAAGCGGCCCGCCTCAGCTACGAGCAGTACTTC. Its protein product is CASSKAARLSYEQYF.

The V and J genes are TRBV2 and TRBJ2-1; TRBD2 aligns across 13 bases. Germline-derived CDR1 and CDR2 are SNHLY and FYNNEI. The CDR3 is 16 amino acids. V lost 5 bases, J lost 7 bases, and 8 bases stayed unmatched. CDR3 protein: CASSLRGLAGANEQFF. Written as DNA, the CDR3 is TGTGCCAGCAGTTTAAGAGGACTAGCGGGAGCTAATGAGCAGTTCTTC.